A single sample is the source of the 14 T cell receptor beta chains below, sequenced in a study of cytomegalovirus exposure and HLA in healthy donors. Primers for the PCR totalled 60 Vbeta and 13 Jbeta. Using immunoSEQ multiplex PCR, the repertoire was profiled, and TCRdb retains in-frame clones only, with some absent. In all, the sample yields about 160,000 clones. The sample was PBMCs. These receptor sequences come from a woman aged 55-70 years in good health and CMV-seronegative.

DNA for the CDR3: TGTGCCAGCAGCCGAGGGTTGGGAGGCACAGATACGCAGTATTTT. Translated, it gives CASSRGLGGTDTQYF. This chain joins TRBV6-5 and TRBJ2-3; D possibly corresponds to TRBD2 (5 bases). The V and J ends lost 6 bases and 1 base respectively, with 14 bases between them. CDR3 length: 15 amino acids. Germline CDR1 MNHEY, CDR2 SVGAGI.

The chain uses TRBV5-4 and TRBJ1-6; possible D gene TRBD1, 5 bases. Trimming pared 3 bases from V and 8 bases from J, leaving 21 bases between. Germline values: CDR1 SGHNT, CDR2 YYREEE (reference sequence). This CDR3 has 17 amino acids. CDR3 bases: TGTGCCAGCAGCTCCAGGGCTGGCATGGGGGAGGATTCACCCCTCCACTTT. This gives the protein CASSSRAGMGEDSPLHF.

The chain employs TRBV4-3 and TRBJ2-7; the D gene is possibly TRBD1 (6 bases). V lost 0 bases and J lost 2, with 14 bases in between. Germline V CDR1 and CDR2: LGHNA, YSLEER. The CDR3 covers 16 residues. For the CDR3, the DNA is TGCGCCAGCAGCCAAGAGTCCTGGGGGCTTACCTACGAGCAGTACTTC. Amino acids: CASSQESWGLTYEQYF.

V and J are TRBV7-8 and TRBJ2-7; maybe TRBD2 (5 bases). This CDR3 comprises 12 residues. Trimming removed 5 bases at V and 3 bases at J, with 8 bases between. From germline, CDR1 is SGHVS and CDR2 FQNEAQ. The CDR3 DNA is TGTGCCAGCAGCCCGGGGAACTACGAGCAGTACTTC. Translating gives CASSPGNYEQYF.

The rearrangement joins TRBV7-3 to TRBJ2-1; a weak D match, TRBD2 (5 bases). CDR3 length: 14 residues. V lost 1 base and J 2 bases, leaving 6 bases between the germline ends. Germline values: CDR1 SGHTA, CDR2 FQGTGA. Here the CDR3 reads CASSLNGAYNEQFF. In DNA form, the CDR3 reads TGTGCCAGCAGCTTAAACGGGGCCTACAATGAGCAGTTCTTC.

The chain links TRBV2 to TRBJ2-7, with a tentative D call TRBD1 (6 bases). V was pared by 3 bases and J by 3 bases, with 12 bases between. This CDR3 has 14 residues. Germline V gene data show CDR1 as SNHLY and CDR2 as FYNNEI. The CDR3 sequence: CASSDRPDSYEQYF. CDR3 nucleotide sequence: TGTGCCAGCAGTGACCGCCCGGACAGCTACGAGCAGTACTTC. Full variable domain (rest looked up from reference TRBV2 and TRBJ2-7): EPEVTQTPSHQVTQMGQEVILRCVPISNHLYFYWYRQILGQKVEFLVSFYNNEISEKSEIFDDQFSVERPDGSNFTLKIRSTKLEDSAMYFCASSDRPDSYEQYFGPGTRLTVT.

V usage is TRBV7-3 and J usage is TRBJ2-7; no definite D call. Looked up from germline, CDR1 is SGHTA and CDR2 is FQGTGA. The CDR3 is 15 residues long. Trimming took off 5 bases at V and 2 bases at J, with 16 bases between the two ends. The CDR3 protein is CASSPFPTTAYEQYF. In DNA form, the CDR3 reads TGTGCCAGCAGCCCTTTCCCCACTACGGCCTACGAGCAGTACTTC.

This chain joins TRBV19 and TRBJ1-1, with D hard to call. The length of the CDR3 is 13 residues. Trimming took off 7 bases at V and 3 bases at J, with 12 bases between the two ends. Germline CDR1 and CDR2: LNHDA and SQIVND (reference sequence). The DNA of the CDR3 is TGTGCCAGTACTCAGGAGGCGTACACTGAAGCTTTCTTT. Protein product: CASTQEAYTEAFF.

V gene TRBV13 combines with J gene TRBJ1-1, with 10 bases that match TRBD1. V dropped 3 bases and J dropped 1; count of bases not matched to a gene: 8. The CDR3 runs to 17 residues. CDR1 is PRHDT and CDR2 is FYEKMQ in the germline V gene (reference sequence). The chain's CDR3 is CASSFGGQGVWNTEAFF. The CDR3 DNA is TGTGCCAGCAGCTTCGGAGGACAGGGGGTATGGAACACTGAAGCTTTCTTT.

This chain joins TRBV5-4 and TRBJ1-1, with TRBD1 matching 7 bases. The CDR3 covers 14 residues. The trim removed 4 bases at V and 1 base at J, leaving 4 bases unmatched. Germline V gives CDR1 SGHNT, CDR2 YYREEE (reference sequence). As DNA, the CDR3 is TGTGCCAGCAGCCCGGACAGGAGGAACACTGAAGCTTTCTTT. Its protein is CASSPDRRNTEAFF.

The genes are TRBV5-4 and TRBJ1-4; D is unresolved. The germline V and J ends were trimmed by 4 bases and 6 bases, with 16 bases remaining between them. The CDR3 totals 15 residues. CDR1 SGHNT and CDR2 YYREEE come from the germline V gene (reference sequence). CDR3 sequence: CASSREAGRDEKLFF. CDR3 nucleotides: TGTGCCAGCAGCAGGGAGGCGGGTAGGGATGAAAAACTGTTTTTT.

V usage is TRBV14 and J usage is TRBJ1-6, with a weak D call TRBD1 (6 bases). Looked up from germline, CDR1 is SGHDN and CDR2 is FVKESK. The V end lost 2 bases, the J end lost 7 bases, and 12 bases lay between the germline ends. The CDR3 length is 15 residues. Written as DNA, the CDR3 is TGTGCCAGCAGCCAACAGGGACACAGAAATTCACCCCTCCACTTT. It specifies CASSQQGHRNSPLHF.

V gene TRBV6-5 combines with J gene TRBJ1-1; D uncertain. Germline V gives CDR1 MNHEY, CDR2 SVGAGI. Trimming left V 2 bases short and J 4 bases short, with 11 bases between. The CDR3 covers 14 residues. The CDR3 DNA reads as TGTGCCAGCAGTTACCTCGGGGAAGGCACTGAAGCTTTCTTT. Its translation is CASSYLGEGTEAFF.

The chain combines TRBV2 with TRBJ2-7; D unclear. V dropped 8 bases and J dropped 0 bases, with 14 bases sitting between them. The CDR3 loop spans 14 amino acids. The germline gives CDR1 SNHLY, CDR2 FYNNEI. CDR3 sequence (DNA): TGTGCCAGCCGAGGATCGCTTAGCTCCTACGAGCAGTACTTC. Its protein is CASRGSLSSYEQYF.